The T cell receptor (beta chain) described here comes from a study of PD-L1 blockade in urothelial cancer. At the level of the study: Prior chemotherapy regimens per patient numbered 0 to 3.

Time point indicated: pretreatment peripheral blood. All patients handed over anywhere from 1 to 8 samples, pretreatment and on-treatment. Germline lookup yields CDR1 SGDLS and CDR2 YYNGEE. Trimming cost V 3 bases and J 1 base, with 14 bases left between them. CDR3 size: 16 residues. The protocol was immunoSEQ multiplex PCR, while the TCRdb copy is restricted to in-frame clones and leaves out a portion. The sample contains almost 90,000 clones, less than 90% of which appear only once. The V call is TRBV9, the J call TRBJ1-3; D is perhaps TRBD1 (5 bases). The receptor comes from a man aged 55-75 years with urothelial cancer. The input for sequencing was PBMCs, taken around atezolizumab (anti-PD-L1) treatment. The CDR3 loop reads CASSAGGGMSGNTIYF. CDR3 nucleotides: TGTGCCAGCAGCGCGGGGGGGGGTATGTCTGGAAACACCATATATTTT.